These 16 T cell receptor beta chains were sequenced from one sample in a study of graft-versus-host responses after intestinal transplantation. The repertoire was sequenced with immunoSEQ multiplex PCR; TCRdb's copy has only in-frame clones and lacks some. The sample has about 41,000 clones, approximately 95% seen once. The antigens for these receptors are not known. The input for sequencing was unstimulated CD8+ T cells sorted from spleen or lymph node cells, taken before transplant. Receptors originate from a human donor who was the organ donor for an intestinal transplant.

The CDR3 DNA follows: TGCGCCAGCAGCCAAGCAGGGGCTGGAAACACCATATATTTT. Amino acid sequence: CASSQAGAGNTIYF. The chain employs TRBV4-1 and TRBJ1-3; D may be TRBD1 (6 bases). CDR3 length: 14 amino acids. V was cut by 1 base and J by 2 bases, with 6 bases left in between. Germline V lookup: CDR1 MGHRA, CDR2 YSYEKL.

This clone was observed once. CDR3 nucleotides: TGTGCCAGCAGTTACAACAGTCGCTCCTACGAGCAGTACTTC. Amino acids: CASSYNSRSYEQYF. This rearrangement joins TRBV6-5 to TRBJ2-7, with D hard to call. The CDR3 is made up of 14 amino acids. The V end lost 2 bases, the J end lost 0 bases, and 8 bases lay between the germline ends. Germline CDR1 reads MNHEY; CDR2 reads SVGAGI.

The chain couples TRBV30 to TRBJ1-3, with D maybe TRBD1 (6 bases). V was trimmed by 1 base and J by 2 bases, leaving 15 bases between them. Germline assignment: CDR1 GTSNPN and CDR2 SVGIG (reference sequence). The CDR3 contains 16 residues. The DNA for the CDR3 is TGTGCCTGGAGTGCCCAGGACAGTGTTCCTGGAAACACCATATATTTT. Its translation: CAWSAQDSVPGNTIYF. Complete variable domain (other parts from reference TRBV30 and TRBJ1-3): SQTIHQWPATLVQPVGSPLSLECTVEGTSNPNLYWYRQAAGRGLQLLFYSVGIGQISSEVPQNLSASRPQDRQFILSSKKLLLSDSGFYLCAWSAQDSVPGNTIYFGEGSWLTVV.

Notes on this clone: This sample includes further DNA sequences coding for the same CDR3. This chain connects TRBV6-4 to TRBJ2-1, with D uncertain. Germline lookup yields CDR1 MRHNA and CDR2 SNTAGT. This CDR3 contains 13 residues. V was trimmed by 3 bases and J by 1 base, leaving 4 bases between them. CDR3 coding DNA: TGTGCCAGCAGTGATTCTTCCTACAATGAGCAGTTCTTC. It specifies CASSDSSYNEQFF.

The chain employs TRBV29-1 and TRBJ1-2, with TRBD1 as a possible D gene (5 bases). The V end was cut by 4 bases, the J end by 6 bases, with 15 bases between. Germline V lookup: CDR1 SQVTM, CDR2 ANQGSEA. The CDR3 covers 13 residues. CDR3 amino acids: CSVVSFVGDGYTF. The CDR3 nucleotides are TGCAGCGTTGTCTCTTTTGTGGGGGATGGCTACACCTTC.

The genes are TRBV27 and TRBJ2-1, with 11 bases lining up with TRBD2. Germline assignment: CDR1 MNHEY and CDR2 SMNVEV (reference sequence). The CDR3 is made up of 14 amino acids. J was trimmed by 9 bases and V by 7 bases; bases with no gene match: 8. CDR3 amino acids: CASNIAGGRFEQFF. CDR3 DNA: TGTGCCAGCAATATAGCGGGGGGGCGGTTTGAGCAGTTCTTC.

This chain joins TRBV7-6 and TRBJ2-2; possible D gene TRBD1, 5 bases. CDR3 length equals 17 residues. CDR1 and CDR2 from the germline V gene are SGHVS and FNYEAQ. The ends were cut back, 10 bases at V and 1 base at J, with 22 bases in the middle. CDR3 coding DNA: TGTGCCATCTCAGCTCATCCGAGGACACTGAACACCGGGGAGCTGTTTTTT. The encoded protein is CAISAHPRTLNTGELFF.

This rearrangement joins TRBV11-3 to TRBJ2-5, with TRBD1 matching 10 bases. The V gene's germline CDR1 is SGHNT and CDR2 YENEEA. CDR3 size: 15 residues. V trimming: 4 bases; J trimming: 4 bases; junction bases outside the gene matches: 6. Here the CDR3 reads CASSSGQGFGETQYF. The DNA for the CDR3 is TGTGCCAGCAGCTCGGGACAGGGGTTCGGAGAGACCCAGTACTTC.

The chain has TRBV27 and TRBJ1-2, with 7 nucleotides matching TRBD1. This CDR3 spans 13 amino acids. CDR1 and CDR2 from the germline V gene are MNHEY and SMNVEV (reference sequence). The V and J ends lost 6 bases and 3 bases, in that order; junction bases with no gene match: 4. The CDR3 DNA sequence: TGTGCCAGCAGCCCCCAGGGGGACTATGGCTACACCTTC. Amino acids: CASSPQGDYGYTF.

V is TRBV4-2 and J is TRBJ2-7; 11 bases agree with TRBD2. The CDR3 loop spans 14 amino acids. The V and J ends lost 2 bases and 5 bases, in that order; junction bases with no gene match: 2. Germline CDR1 is LGHNA and CDR2 is YNFKEQ. The CDR3: CASSQLAGGNEQYF. The CDR3 DNA reads TGTGCCAGCAGCCAACTAGCGGGGGGCAACGAGCAGTACTTC.

The J gene is TRBJ1-5, the V gene TRBV9; 7 bases line up with TRBD1. CDR3 length: 15 amino acids. Germline CDR1 reads SGDLS; CDR2 reads YYNGEE. With 3 bases clipped from V and 1 base from J, the junction kept 4 bases outside the gene matches. The CDR3 sequence: CASSDGDRSNQPQHF. The CDR3 nucleotides read TGTGCCAGCAGCGATGGGGACAGAAGCAATCAGCCCCAGCATTTT.

V and J are TRBV6-1 and TRBJ2-5; the match to TRBD1 covers 8 bases. The J call is in doubt because the DNA end fits TRBJ2-7 better. The CDR3 is made up of 14 amino acids. Germline CDR1 and CDR2: MNHNS and SASEGT. The CDR3 DNA reads as TGTGCCAGCAGTGACGCGCCAGGGGGCGACGAGCAGTACTTC. The encoded protein is CASSDAPGGDEQYF.

This chain joins TRBV27 and TRBJ2-1; 12 nucleotides match TRBD2. Germline values: CDR1 MNHEY, CDR2 SMNVEV (reference sequence). The CDR3 is made up of 18 amino acids. V was pared by 4 bases and J by 0 bases, with 7 bases of the junction left unmatched. CDR3 region: CASSWLAGGPGSYNEQFF. CDR3 nucleotides: TGTGCCAGCAGTTGGCTAGCGGGGGGGCCTGGCTCCTACAATGAGCAGTTCTTC.

Concerning this clone itself: The same CDR3 is also encoded by other DNA sequences in this sample. V gene TRBV5-4 combines with J gene TRBJ2-7; D gene unclear. Germline V gene sequence: CDR1 SGHNT, CDR2 YYREEE (reference sequence). This CDR3 has 12 residues. Between the trimmed V and J ends, which lost 2 bases and 3 bases, there was a span of 6 bases. This chain's CDR3 is CASSFGGYEQYF. The CDR3, as DNA: TGTGCCAGCAGCTTCGGCGGCTACGAGCAGTACTTC.

This clone was detected once. The V and J genes are TRBV11-1 and TRBJ2-3, with D perhaps being TRBD1 or TRBD2 (5 bases each). The CDR3 is made up of 14 amino acids. Deletions cut 10 bases from V and 2 bases from J, with 16 bases between. The V gene's germline CDR1 is SGHAT and CDR2 FQDESV (reference sequence). The CDR3 region is CAIEGNSNTDTQYF. The CDR3 DNA reads as TGTGCCATCGAGGGGAATTCTAACACAGATACGCAGTATTTT.

On this clone: At the DNA level, this CDR3 is encoded by other sequences in the same sample as well. The V gene is TRBV7-2, the J gene TRBJ1-1, with D possibly being TRBD1 (5 bases). Germline lookup yields CDR1 SGHTA and CDR2 FQGNSA. Trimming pared 5 bases from V and 5 bases from J, leaving 12 bases between. This CDR3 has 13 residues. CDR3 loop: CASSATGGTEAFF. Here the CDR3 DNA reads TGTGCCAGCAGCGCCACGGGGGGAACTGAAGCTTTCTTT. The full variable domain, in which reference TRBV7-2 and TRBJ1-1 provide the parts outside the CDR3, is GAGVSQSPSNKVTEKGKDVELRCDPISGHTALYWYRQSLGQGLEFLIYFQGNSAPDKSGLPSDRFSAERTGGSVSTLTIQRTQQEDSAVYLCASSATGGTEAFFGQGTRLTVV.